The 3 T cell receptor beta chains below come from one sample, sequenced in a study of T cells in Graves' hyperthyroidism and ophthalmopathy. Amplified regions were TCR beta CDR3 sequences from RNA transcripts. The TCR CDR3 first-round RT-PCR relied on the HTBI primer set. Each CDR3 protein gets one entry after TCRdb re-called the multiplex PCR reads with MiXCR. The sample includes about 320,000 distinct CDR3 sequences, around a sixth of them seen just once. Sequenced: blood. The receptors were gathered from a man younger than 45 with Graves' hyperthyroidism.

This chain links TRBV2 with TRBJ1-2, with D tentatively TRBD1 (5 bases). Germline V gives CDR1 SNHLY, CDR2 FYNNEI. This CDR3 region has 14 residues. Trimming shortened V by 3 bases and J by 4 bases, and 12 bases separated the two germline ends. The CDR3 reads CASSEEDSVYGYTF. The CDR3 coding sequence is TGTGCCAGCAGTGAGGAAGACAGCGTCTATGGCTACACCTTC.

J is TRBJ2-1 and V is TRBV10-3; D is unresolved. The CDR3 sequence is 10 residues long. V was shortened by 10 bases and J by 8 bases, with 9 bases between the two germline ends. Germline V gene sequence: CDR1 ENHRY, CDR2 SYGVKD. The CDR3 here is CASGTDEQFF. The DNA of the CDR3 is TGTGCCAGTGGAACGGATGAGCAGTTCTTC.

This clonotype appeared a few times. The chain couples TRBV4-2 to TRBJ2-1, with a possible D match to TRBD2 (6 bases). Germline assignment: CDR1 LGHNA and CDR2 YNFKEQ. The V gene lost 3 bases and the J gene lost 2 bases, with 11 bases spanning the gap. The CDR3 is 15 residues long. CDR3 bases: TGTGCCAGCAGCCAGGGACTTCAGACCTACAATGAGCAGTTCTTC. This encodes CASSQGLQTYNEQFF.